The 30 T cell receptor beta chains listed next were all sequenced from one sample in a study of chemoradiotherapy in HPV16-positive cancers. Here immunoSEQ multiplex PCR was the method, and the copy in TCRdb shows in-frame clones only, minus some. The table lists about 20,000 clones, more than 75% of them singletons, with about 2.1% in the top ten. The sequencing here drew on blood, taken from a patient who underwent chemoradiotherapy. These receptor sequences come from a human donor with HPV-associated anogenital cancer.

The CDR3 nucleotides are TGTGCCAGCAGCTTCTCGGGACAGAACACTGAAGCTTTCTTT. Its translation is CASSFSGQNTEAFF. The rearrangement links TRBV11-3 to TRBJ1-1; maybe TRBD1 (6 bases). The CDR3 is 14 amino acids. The germline V gene has CDR1 SGHNT and CDR2 YENEEA. Trimming took 3 bases from V and 1 from J, leaving 9 bases between them. Looking up the rest from reference TRBV11-3 and TRBJ1-1 gives the full variable domain: EAGVVQSPRYKIIEKKQPVAFWCNPISGHNTLYWYLQNLGQGPELLIRYENEEAVDDSQLPKDRFSAERLKGVDSTLKIQPAELGDSAVYLCASSFSGQNTEAFFGQGTRLTVV.

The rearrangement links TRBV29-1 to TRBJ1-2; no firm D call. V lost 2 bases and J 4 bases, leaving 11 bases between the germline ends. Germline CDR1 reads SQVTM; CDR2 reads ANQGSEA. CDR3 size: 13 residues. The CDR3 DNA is TGCAGCGTTGAACCTCCGGGCAGCTATGGCTACACCTTC. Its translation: CSVEPPGSYGYTF.

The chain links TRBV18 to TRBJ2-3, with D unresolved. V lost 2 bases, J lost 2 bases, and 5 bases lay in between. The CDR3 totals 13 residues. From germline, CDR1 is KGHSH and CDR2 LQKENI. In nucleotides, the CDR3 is TGTGCCAGCTCACCAGACCTCACAGATACGCAGTATTTT. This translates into CASSPDLTDTQYF.

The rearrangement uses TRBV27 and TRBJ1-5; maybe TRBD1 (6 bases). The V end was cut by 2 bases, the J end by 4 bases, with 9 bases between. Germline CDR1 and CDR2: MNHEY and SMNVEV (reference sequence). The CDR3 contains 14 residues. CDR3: CASSLTGKNQPQHF. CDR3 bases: TGTGCCAGCAGTTTAACAGGGAAGAATCAGCCCCAGCATTTT.

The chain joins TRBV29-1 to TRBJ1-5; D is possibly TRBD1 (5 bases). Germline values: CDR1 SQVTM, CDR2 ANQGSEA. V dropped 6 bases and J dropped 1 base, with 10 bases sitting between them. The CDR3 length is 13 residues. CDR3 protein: CSVGEGSNQPQHF. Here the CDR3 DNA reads TGCAGCGTGGGGGAGGGGAGCAATCAGCCCCAGCATTTT.

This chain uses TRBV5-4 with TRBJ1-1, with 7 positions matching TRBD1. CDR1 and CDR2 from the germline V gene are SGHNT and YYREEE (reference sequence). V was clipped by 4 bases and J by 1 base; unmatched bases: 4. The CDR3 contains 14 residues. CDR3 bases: TGTGCCAGCAGCCAGGGACAGAGGAACACTGAAGCTTTCTTT. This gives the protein CASSQGQRNTEAFF.

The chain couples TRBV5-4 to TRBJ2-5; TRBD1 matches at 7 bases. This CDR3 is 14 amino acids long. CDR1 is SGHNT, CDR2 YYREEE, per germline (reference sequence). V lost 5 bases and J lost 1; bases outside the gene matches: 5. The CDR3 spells CASSNRGSQETQYF. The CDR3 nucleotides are TGTGCCAGCAGTAACAGGGGTTCCCAAGAGACCCAGTACTTC.

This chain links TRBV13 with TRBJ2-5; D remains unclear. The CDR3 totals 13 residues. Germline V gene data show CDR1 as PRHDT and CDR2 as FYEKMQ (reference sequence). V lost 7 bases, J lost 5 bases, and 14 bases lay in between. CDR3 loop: CASKLRSLETQYF. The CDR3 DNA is TGTGCCAGCAAGTTACGGTCATTGGAGACCCAGTACTTC.

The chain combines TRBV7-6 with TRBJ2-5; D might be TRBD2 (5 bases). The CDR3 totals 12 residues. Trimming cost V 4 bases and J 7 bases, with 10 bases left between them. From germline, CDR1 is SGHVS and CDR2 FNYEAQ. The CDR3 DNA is TGTGCCAGCAGCTCAGAGGGTTGGACCCAGTACTTC. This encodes CASSSEGWTQYF.

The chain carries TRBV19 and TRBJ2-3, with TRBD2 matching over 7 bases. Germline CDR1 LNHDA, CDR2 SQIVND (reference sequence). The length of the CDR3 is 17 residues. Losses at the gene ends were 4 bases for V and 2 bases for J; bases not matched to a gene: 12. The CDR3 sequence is CASSNFVAGGSTDTQYF. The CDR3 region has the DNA TGTGCCAGTAGTAATTTCGTAGCGGGCGGATCCACAGATACGCAGTATTTT.

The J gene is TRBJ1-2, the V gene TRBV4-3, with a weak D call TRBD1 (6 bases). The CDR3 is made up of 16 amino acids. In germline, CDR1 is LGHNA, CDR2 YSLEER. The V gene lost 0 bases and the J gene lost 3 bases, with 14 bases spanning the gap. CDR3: CASSQESGGADYGYTF. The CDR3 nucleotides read TGCGCCAGCAGCCAAGAATCGGGGGGGGCCGACTATGGCTACACCTTC.

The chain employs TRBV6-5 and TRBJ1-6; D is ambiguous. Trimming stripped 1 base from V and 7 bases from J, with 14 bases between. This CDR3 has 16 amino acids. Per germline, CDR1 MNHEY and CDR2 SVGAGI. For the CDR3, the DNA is TGTGCCAGCAGTTACTACGCACGGGGTACCAATTCACCCCTCCACTTT. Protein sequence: CASSYYARGTNSPLHF.

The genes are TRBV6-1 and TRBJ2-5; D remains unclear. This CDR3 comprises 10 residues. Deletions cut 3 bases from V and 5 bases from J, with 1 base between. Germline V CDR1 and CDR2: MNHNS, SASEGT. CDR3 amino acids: CASSEETQYF. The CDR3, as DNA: TGTGCCAGCAGTGAGGAGACCCAGTACTTC.

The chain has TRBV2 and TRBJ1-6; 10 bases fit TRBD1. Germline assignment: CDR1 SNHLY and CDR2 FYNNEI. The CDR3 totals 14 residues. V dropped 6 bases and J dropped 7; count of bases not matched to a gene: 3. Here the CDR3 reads CASSPGQGNSPLHF. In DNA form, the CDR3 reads TGTGCCAGCAGCCCGGGACAGGGGAATTCACCCCTCCACTTT.

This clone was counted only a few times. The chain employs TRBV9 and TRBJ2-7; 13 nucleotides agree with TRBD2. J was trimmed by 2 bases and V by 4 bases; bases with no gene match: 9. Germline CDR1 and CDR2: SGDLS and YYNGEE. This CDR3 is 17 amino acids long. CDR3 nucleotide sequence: TGTGCCAGCAGCCACGGACTAGCGGGAGAGTCGCCCTACGAGCAGTACTTC. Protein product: CASSHGLAGESPYEQYF. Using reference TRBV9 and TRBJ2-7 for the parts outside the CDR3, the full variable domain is DSGVTQTPKHLITATGQRVTLRCSPRSGDLSVYWYQQSLDQGLQFLIQYYNGEERAKGNILERFSAQQFPDLHSELNLSSLELGDSALYFCASSHGLAGESPYEQYFGPGTRLTVT.

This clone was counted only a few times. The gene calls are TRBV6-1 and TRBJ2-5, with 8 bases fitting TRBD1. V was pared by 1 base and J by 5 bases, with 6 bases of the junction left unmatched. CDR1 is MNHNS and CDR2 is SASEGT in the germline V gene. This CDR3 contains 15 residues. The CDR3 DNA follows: TGTGCCAGCAGTGAAGTCGCAGGGGGCGCCGAGACCCAGTACTTC. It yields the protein CASSEVAGGAETQYF.

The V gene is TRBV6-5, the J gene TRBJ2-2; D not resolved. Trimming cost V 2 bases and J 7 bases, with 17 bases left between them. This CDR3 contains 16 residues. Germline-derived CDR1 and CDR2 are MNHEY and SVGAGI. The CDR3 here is CASSYPLAGRYGELFF. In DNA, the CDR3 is TGTGCCAGCAGTTACCCCCTCGCTGGGCGATACGGGGAGCTGTTTTTT.

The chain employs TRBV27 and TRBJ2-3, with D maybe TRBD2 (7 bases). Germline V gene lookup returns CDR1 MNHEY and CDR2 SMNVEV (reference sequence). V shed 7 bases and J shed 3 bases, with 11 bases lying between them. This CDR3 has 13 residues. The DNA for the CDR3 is TGTGCCAGCATGCGGGGGCCGACAGATACGCAGTATTTT. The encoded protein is CASMRGPTDTQYF.

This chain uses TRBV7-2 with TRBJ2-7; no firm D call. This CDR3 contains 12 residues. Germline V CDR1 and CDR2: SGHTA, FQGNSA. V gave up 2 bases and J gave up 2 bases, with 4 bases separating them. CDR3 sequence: CASSLPPYEQYF. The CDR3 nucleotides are TGTGCCAGCAGCTTACCACCCTACGAGCAGTACTTC.

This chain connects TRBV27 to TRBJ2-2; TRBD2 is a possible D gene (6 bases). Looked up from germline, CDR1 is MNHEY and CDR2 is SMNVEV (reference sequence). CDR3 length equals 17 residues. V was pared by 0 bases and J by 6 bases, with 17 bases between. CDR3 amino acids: CASSLSYRGFRSGELFF. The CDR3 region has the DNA TGTGCCAGCAGTTTATCCTATCGGGGGTTTAGGTCCGGGGAGCTGTTTTTT.

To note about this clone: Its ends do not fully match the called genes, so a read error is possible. For the CDR3, the DNA is TGCAGTGCTAGAGGGCAGGGTTGG. Translated, it gives CSARGQGW. The chain is built from TRBV20-1 and TRBJ1-4; D is possibly TRBD1 (5 bases). CDR3 length: 8 residues. The V gene's germline CDR1 is DFQATT and CDR2 SNEGSKA (reference sequence).

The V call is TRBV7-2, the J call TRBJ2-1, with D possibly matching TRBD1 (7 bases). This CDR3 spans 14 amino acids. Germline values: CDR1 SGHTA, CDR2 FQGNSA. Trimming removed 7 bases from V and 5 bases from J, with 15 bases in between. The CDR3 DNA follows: TGTGCCAGCATCTCGGGCAGGGGGGACAATGAGCAGTTCTTC. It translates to CASISGRGDNEQFF. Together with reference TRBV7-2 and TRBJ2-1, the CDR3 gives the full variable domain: GAGVSQSPSNKVTEKGKDVELRCDPISGHTALYWYRQSLGQGLEFLIYFQGNSAPDKSGLPSDRFSAERTGGSVSTLTIQRTQQEDSAVYLCASISGRGDNEQFFGPGTRLTVL.

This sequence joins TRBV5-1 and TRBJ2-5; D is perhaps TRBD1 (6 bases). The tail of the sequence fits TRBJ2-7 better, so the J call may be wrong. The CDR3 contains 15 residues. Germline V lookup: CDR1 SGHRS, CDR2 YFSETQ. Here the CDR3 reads CASSQIRGGTYEQYF. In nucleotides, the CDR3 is TGCGCCAGCAGCCAGATTCGAGGGGGTACCTACGAGCAGTACTTC.

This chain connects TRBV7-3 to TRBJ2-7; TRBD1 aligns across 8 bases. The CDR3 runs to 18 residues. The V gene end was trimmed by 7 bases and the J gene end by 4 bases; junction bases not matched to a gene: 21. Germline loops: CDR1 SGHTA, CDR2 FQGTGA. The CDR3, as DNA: TGTGCCAGCATCCCGGGTTCCGGCCAAGACAGGGGAGTTTACGAGCAGTACTTC. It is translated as CASIPGSGQDRGVYEQYF.

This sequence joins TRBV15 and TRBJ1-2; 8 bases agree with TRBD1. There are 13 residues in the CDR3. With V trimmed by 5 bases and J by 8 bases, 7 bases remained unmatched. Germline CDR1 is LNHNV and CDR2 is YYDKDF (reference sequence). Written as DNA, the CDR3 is TGTGCCACCAGCCTCCGGACAGGGCAAGGCTACACCTTC. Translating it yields CATSLRTGQGYTF. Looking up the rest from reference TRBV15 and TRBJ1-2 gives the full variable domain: DAMVIQNPRYQVTQFGKPVTLSCSQTLNHNVMYWYQQKSSQAPKLLFHYYDKDFNNEADTPDNFQSRRPNTSFCFLDIRSPGLGDTAMYLCATSLRTGQGYTFGSGTRLTVV.

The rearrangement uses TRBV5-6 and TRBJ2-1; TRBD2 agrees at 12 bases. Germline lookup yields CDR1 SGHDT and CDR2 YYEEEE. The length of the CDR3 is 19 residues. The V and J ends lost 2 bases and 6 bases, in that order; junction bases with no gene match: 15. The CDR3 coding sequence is TGTGCCAGCAGCTTAAGTCTCAAGAAGACTAGCGGGAGTGGCAATGAGCAGTTCTTC. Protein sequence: CASSLSLKKTSGSGNEQFF.

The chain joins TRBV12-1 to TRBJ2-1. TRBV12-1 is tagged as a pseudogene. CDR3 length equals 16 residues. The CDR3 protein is CASSAHGGQGLHEQFF. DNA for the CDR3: TGTGCCAGCAGCGCTCATGGGGGGCAGGGATTACATGAGCAGTTCTTC.

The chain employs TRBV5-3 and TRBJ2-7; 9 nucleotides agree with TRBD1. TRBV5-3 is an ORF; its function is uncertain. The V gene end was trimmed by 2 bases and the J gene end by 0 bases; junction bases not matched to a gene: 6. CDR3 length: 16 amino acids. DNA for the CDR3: TGTGCCAGAAGCTTTATCGGGACAGGGAACTCCTACGAGCAGTACTTC. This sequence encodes CARSFIGTGNSYEQYF.

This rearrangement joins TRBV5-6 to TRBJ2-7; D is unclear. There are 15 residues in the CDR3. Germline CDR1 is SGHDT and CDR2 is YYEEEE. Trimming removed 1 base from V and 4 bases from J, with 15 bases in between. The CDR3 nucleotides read TGTGCCAGCAGCTTGTGGCAGAACATTCCATACGAGCAGTACTTC. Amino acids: CASSLWQNIPYEQYF.

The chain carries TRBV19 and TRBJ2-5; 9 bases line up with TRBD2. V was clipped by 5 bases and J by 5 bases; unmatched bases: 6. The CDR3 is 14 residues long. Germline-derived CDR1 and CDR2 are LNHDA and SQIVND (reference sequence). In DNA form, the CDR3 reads TGTGCCAGTAGTCTTGGGACTAGCCCCGAGACCCAGTACTTC. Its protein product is CASSLGTSPETQYF.